The T cell receptor beta chain described here comes from a study of T cell repertoires in ileal Crohn's disease. In the study overall: Postoperative therapy was given to about half: fewer than 14 thiopurines, some 18 anti-TNF agents. Whole-study findings and limits: Every patient over 26.8% clonality showed endoscopic recurrence. Active smokers at surgery had more clonal expansions than non-smokers.

Germline V gene lookup returns CDR1 SGHNT and CDR2 YENEEA. The V segment lost 5 bases and the J segment 7 bases; nucleotides outside the gene matches: 8. The CDR3 totals 15 residues. A word on this clone: What it binds is not known.

Patients were adults with ileal or ileocolonic Crohn's disease needing resection. Measured with immunoSEQ multiplex PCR; TCRdb has only the in-frame clones, and not every one. The sample records over 14,000 clones, 80% being singletons. V and J are TRBV11-3 and TRBJ2-1; 10 nucleotides align to TRBD2. This sequence was found in an adult with Crohn's disease. Sequenced input: ileal tissue. CDR3 residues: CASSLASGSVNEQFF. The CDR3 bases are TGTGCCAGCAGCCTAGCTAGCGGGAGTGTAAATGAGCAGTTCTTC.